Sequencing of this T cell receptor (beta chain) was carried out in a study of T cell repertoires in cytomegalovirus infection. TCRdb redid the calling of the reads with MiXCR, one entry per CDR3 protein. The sample has over 200,000 distinct CDR3 sequences, around 15% seen once; the top ten hold about 10%. This TCR was sampled from a human donor in good health (CMV status not recorded). Some clones in this sample may be carry-over from other donors' samples. The source material was PBMCs.

For the CDR3, the DNA is TGTGCCACCAGCGGGTCCCGGGACATTGGCACAGATACGCAGTATTTT. The encoded protein is CATSGSRDIGTDTQYF. The chain employs TRBV15 and TRBJ2-3; perhaps TRBD1 as D (6 bases). CDR1 and CDR2 (germline): LNHNV, YYDKDF (reference sequence). The CDR3 consists of 16 residues. The V and J ends lost 5 bases and 1 base respectively, with 16 bases between them.